A single sample is the source of the 20 T cell receptor gamma chains below, sequenced in a study of human gamma delta and Vdelta1 T cells. TCRdb re-identified clones in the PCR reads via CATT. The sample gives 4,000 to 5,000 gamma-chain clones, more than 30% of which show up once; about 2.8% is in the top ten. Their cognate antigens are unknown. Sequences were obtained from Vdelta1 gamma-delta T cells from blood grown in culture (DOT cells). These receptors were collected from a human donor in good health.

The genes are TRGV3 and TRGJ1 or TRGJ2. The CDR3 has 13 amino acids. Germline trimming cut 3 bases from V and 2 bases from J; bases unmatched to any gene: 4. The germline gives CDR1 VTNTFY, CDR2 YDVSTARD (reference sequence). The CDR3 reads CATWDLHYYKKLF. The CDR3 nucleotides read TGTGCCACCTGGGACCTCCATTATTATAAGAAACTCTTT.

This clone was picked up a small number of times. The chain couples TRGV5 to TRGJ1 or TRGJ2. Germline assignment: CDR1 VINAFY and CDR2 YDVSNSKD. V lost 0 bases to trimming and J lost 6 bases; unmatched junction nucleotides: 17. The CDR3 is 17 residues long. The CDR3: CATWDRLEVSLSYKKLF. CDR3 DNA sequence: TGTGCCACCTGGGACAGGCTCGAGGTCTCACTTAGTTATAAGAAACTCTTT.

Only a few counts were recorded for this clone. The rearrangement uses TRGV3 and TRGJ1 or TRGJ2. The V segment lost 0 bases and the J segment 7 bases; nucleotides outside the gene matches: 6. The germline V gene encodes CDR1 VTNTFY and CDR2 YDVSTARD (reference sequence). The CDR3 covers 13 residues. Here the CDR3 reads CATWDRRGYKKLF. CDR3 in DNA: TGTGCCACCTGGGACAGGCGGGGATATAAGAAACTCTTT.

This clone was seen more than once but under ten times. This chain joins TRGV4 and TRGJ1 or TRGJ2. The trim removed 4 bases at V and 7 bases at J, leaving 13 bases unmatched. Germline V gene lookup returns CDR1 EGSTGY and CDR2 YDSYTSSV. The CDR3 consists of 14 residues. CDR3: CATWDGLGEYKKLF. The DNA of the CDR3 is TGTGCCACCTGGGACGGCCTTGGGGAGTATAAGAAACTCTTT.

The chain is built from TRGV4 and TRGJ1 or TRGJ2. V was clipped by 4 bases and J by 3 bases; unmatched bases: 15. The CDR3 consists of 16 residues. Germline V lookup: CDR1 EGSTGY, CDR2 YDSYTSSV. The DNA of the CDR3 is TGTGCCACCTGGGACGGGCCACGTGTCCCTTATTATAAGAAACTCTTT. This encodes CATWDGPRVPYYKKLF.

This clone has just a few counts. The chain has TRGV5 and TRGJ1 or TRGJ2. V was clipped by 0 bases and J by 3 bases; unmatched bases: 11. The CDR3 sequence is 16 residues long. Germline V gene data show CDR1 as VINAFY and CDR2 as YDVSNSKD. CDR3 nucleotide sequence: TGTGCCACCTGGGACAGGCCGCGAAAAGTTTATTATAAGAAACTCTTT. It encodes CATWDRPRKVYYKKLF.

V is TRGV3 and J is TRGJ1 or TRGJ2. The germline V gene has CDR1 VTNTFY and CDR2 YDVSTARD (reference sequence). The length of the CDR3 is 14 residues. Trimming removed 0 bases from V and 8 bases from J; junction bases left unmatched: 10. CDR3 loop: CATWDRLLGDKKLF. The CDR3 region has the DNA TGTGCCACCTGGGACAGGCTCTTGGGCGATAAGAAACTCTTT.

This clone turned up a few times. The sample has other DNA sequences that encode this CDR3 too. This chain connects TRGV9 to TRGJ1 or TRGJ2. V shed 4 bases, J shed 1 base, and the junction held 4 bases outside the gene matches. The V gene's germline CDR1 is GITISATS and CDR2 ISYDGTV (reference sequence). This CDR3 comprises 13 residues. Written as DNA, the CDR3 is TGTGCCTTGTGGGAAGCTAATTATTATAAGAAACTCTTT. Translated, it gives CALWEANYYKKLF.

The V call is TRGV8, the J call TRGJP2. CDR1 is VENAVY, CDR2 YDSYNSRV, per germline. Trimming removed 2 bases from V and 5 bases from J; junction bases left unmatched: 2. CDR3 length equals 13 residues. CDR3 amino acids: CATWDKSDWIKTF. The CDR3 nucleotides are TGTGCCACCTGGGATAAAAGTGATTGGATCAAGACGTTT.

The chain combines TRGV2 with TRGJ1 or TRGJ2. This CDR3 contains 10 residues. The ends lost 0 bases at V and 11 bases at J; junction bases unmatched: 1. Germline V gene lookup returns CDR1 EGSNGY and CDR2 YDSYNSKV. The CDR3 loop is CATWDGQKLF. The DNA of the CDR3 is TGTGCCACCTGGGACGGGCAGAAACTCTTT.

The rearrangement links TRGV3 to TRGJ1 or TRGJ2. Looked up from germline, CDR1 is VTNTFY and CDR2 is YDVSTARD (reference sequence). J was trimmed by 5 bases and V by 0 bases; bases with no gene match: 7. CDR3 length: 14 residues. CDR3 residues: CATWDRLMDYKKLF. DNA for the CDR3: TGTGCCACCTGGGACAGGCTTATGGATTATAAGAAACTCTTT.

This clone was counted only a few times. This chain connects TRGV8 to TRGJ1 or TRGJ2. The V gene end was trimmed by 6 bases and the J gene end by 11 bases; junction bases not matched to a gene: 16. The CDR3 sequence is 13 residues long. From germline, CDR1 is VENAVY and CDR2 YDSYNSRV. CDR3: CATWRKNRGEKLF. The DNA for the CDR3 is TGTGCCACCTGGAGAAAAAACCGTGGGGAGAAACTCTTT.

As to this clone: This could be a read error, since a much larger clone is one nucleotide away. Distinct nucleotide sequences in the sample also encode this CDR3. This rearrangement joins TRGV3 to TRGJ1 or TRGJ2. The CDR3 is 12 residues long. With 6 bases clipped from V and 3 bases from J, the junction kept 5 bases outside the gene matches. Germline values: CDR1 VTNTFY, CDR2 YDVSTARD (reference sequence). The CDR3 region is CATWNPYYKKLF. The CDR3 region has the DNA TGTGCCACCTGGAACCCTTATTATAAGAAACTCTTT.

Remarks on this clone: A much more abundant neighbour one base away suggests this may be a read error. Other DNA sequences within the sample encode an identical CDR3. This chain links TRGV2 with TRGJ1 or TRGJ2. The length of the CDR3 is 14 residues. CDR1 and CDR2 from the germline V gene are EGSNGY and YDSYNSKV. V dropped 0 bases and J dropped 2; count of bases not matched to a gene: 4. In DNA form, the CDR3 reads TGTGCCACCTGGGACGGGCTGGATTATTATAAGAAACTCTTT. This sequence encodes CATWDGLDYYKKLF.

This clone was detected only a few times. The V call is TRGV3, the J call TRGJ1 or TRGJ2. V shed 3 bases and J 0 bases; nucleotides not matched to a gene: 5. Germline CDR1 reads VTNTFY; CDR2 reads YDVSTARD (reference sequence). This CDR3 has 14 amino acids. The CDR3 sequence: CATWDAANYYKKLF. The CDR3, as DNA: TGTGCCACCTGGGACGCCGCGAATTATTATAAGAAACTCTTT.

The chain couples TRGV2 to TRGJ1 or TRGJ2. Losses at the gene ends were 0 bases for V and 3 bases for J; bases not matched to a gene: 5. The CDR3 length is 14 residues. Germline V gives CDR1 EGSNGY, CDR2 YDSYNSKV. The CDR3 coding sequence is TGTGCCACCTGGGACGGGGGACCTTATTATAAGAAACTCTTT. Translating gives CATWDGGPYYKKLF.

This sequence joins TRGV2 and TRGJ1 or TRGJ2. The CDR3 contains 13 residues. The V gene end was trimmed by 2 bases and the J gene end by 4 bases; junction bases not matched to a gene: 5. The V gene's germline CDR1 is EGSNGY and CDR2 YDSYNSKV. This CDR3 reads CATWDVWYYKKLF. The CDR3 nucleotides are TGTGCCACCTGGGACGTCTGGTATTATAAGAAACTCTTT.

V usage is TRGV4 and J usage is TRGJ1 or TRGJ2. The V gene's germline CDR1 is EGSTGY and CDR2 YDSYTSSV. J was trimmed by 3 bases and V by 4 bases; bases with no gene match: 6. This CDR3 region has 13 residues. CDR3 amino acids: CATWEGTYYKKLF. DNA of the CDR3: TGTGCCACCTGGGAAGGGACTTATTATAAGAAACTCTTT.

This clone rates as medium-sized. The rearrangement joins TRGV9 to TRGJ1 or TRGJ2. Losses at the gene ends were 2 bases for V and 3 bases for J; bases not matched to a gene: 4. Germline CDR1 GITISATS, CDR2 ISYDGTV (reference sequence). The CDR3 length is 13 residues. In DNA, the CDR3 is TGTGCCTTGTGGGAGGAAACTTATTATAAGAAACTCTTT. The encoded protein is CALWEETYYKKLF.

The chain combines TRGV4 with TRGJ1 or TRGJ2. This CDR3 contains 15 residues. Trimming took 3 bases from V and 3 from J; bases not matched to a gene: 11. Germline V gene data show CDR1 as EGSTGY and CDR2 as YDSYTSSV. The CDR3 sequence is CATWDIPFPYYKKLF. In DNA form, the CDR3 reads TGTGCCACCTGGGATATCCCATTCCCTTATTATAAGAAACTCTTT.